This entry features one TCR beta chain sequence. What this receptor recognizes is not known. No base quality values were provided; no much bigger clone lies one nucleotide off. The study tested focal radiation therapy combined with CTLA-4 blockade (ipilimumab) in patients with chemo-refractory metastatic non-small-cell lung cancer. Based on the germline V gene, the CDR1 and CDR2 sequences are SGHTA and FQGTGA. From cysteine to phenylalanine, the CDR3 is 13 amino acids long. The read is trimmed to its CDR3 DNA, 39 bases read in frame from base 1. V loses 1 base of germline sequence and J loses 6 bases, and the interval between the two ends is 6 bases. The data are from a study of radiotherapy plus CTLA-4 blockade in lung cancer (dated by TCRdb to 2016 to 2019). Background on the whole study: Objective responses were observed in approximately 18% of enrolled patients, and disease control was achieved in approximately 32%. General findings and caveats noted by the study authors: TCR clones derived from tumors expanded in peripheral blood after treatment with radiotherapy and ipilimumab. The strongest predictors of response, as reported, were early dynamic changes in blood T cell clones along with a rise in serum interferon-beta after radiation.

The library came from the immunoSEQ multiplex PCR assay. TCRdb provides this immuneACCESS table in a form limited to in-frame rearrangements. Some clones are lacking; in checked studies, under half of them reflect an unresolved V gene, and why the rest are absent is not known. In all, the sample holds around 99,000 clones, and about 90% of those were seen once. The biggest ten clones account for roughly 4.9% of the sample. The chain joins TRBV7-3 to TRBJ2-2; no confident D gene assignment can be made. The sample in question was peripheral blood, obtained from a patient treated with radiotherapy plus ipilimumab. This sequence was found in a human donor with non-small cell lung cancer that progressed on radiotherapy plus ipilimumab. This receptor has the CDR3 CASSLSIPGELFF. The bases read TGTGCCAGCAGCTTAAGCATTCCCGGGGAGCTGTTTTTT.